This T cell receptor (beta chain) was sequenced for a study of blood T cells in healthy people across ages. The use of a sample-barcoded 5' primer and a J-beta primer mix characterized a second PCR of about 6 to 12 cycles. TCRdb recomputed calls from the 5' RACE reads with MiXCR, one row per CDR3 protein. The table includes approximately 1.5 million distinct CDR3 sequences, about 31% detected once. The ends lost 2 bases at V and 7 bases at J; junction bases unmatched: 5. The CDR3 loop spans 14 amino acids. Germline CDR1 is MDHEN and CDR2 is SYDVKM. The clonotype originates from a woman in her twenties or thirties in good health. This rearrangement joins TRBV28 to TRBJ1-2, with 9 bases fitting TRBD1. The sample was blood. The CDR3 sequence: CASSLTGTGSGYTF. The DNA for the CDR3 is TGTGCCAGCAGTTTAACTGGGACAGGGTCTGGCTACACCTTC.